This TCR beta chain is drawn from a study of T cell repertoires in cytomegalovirus infection. For the study at large: Recently identified HLA-C-restricted and well-studied HLA-B-restricted CMV epitopes were used. The public TCR beta signatures pointed to both CMV infection and matching HLA type.

About this clonotype itself: Its antigen is undetermined.

The CDR3 loop spans 15 amino acids. Trimming cost V 8 bases and J 4 bases, with 20 bases left between them. Germline V gene lookup returns CDR1 LNHDA and CDR2 SQIVND (reference sequence). TCRdb re-derived calls from the reads in MiXCR, one entry per CDR3 protein. The sample shows roughly 860,000 distinct CDR3 sequences, approximately 29% of them seen only once. Overall study results and limits: Summed frequency of shared TCR beta families picked out CMV carriers who also had the relevant HLA. The ex vivo response showed dominance by HLA-C-restricted CMV-specific TCR beta clonotypes.

The source was cultured CD8+ T cells from PBMCs, collected from culture after CMV antigen stimulation. The clonotype originates from a human donor in good health (CMV status not recorded). Some clones in this sample may be carry-over from other donors' samples. The chain links TRBV19 to TRBJ1-2, with D possibly being TRBD1 (6 bases). The CDR3 region is CASAKDSTLFYGYTF. As DNA, the CDR3 is TGTGCCAGTGCCAAGGACAGTACTCTCTTCTATGGCTACACCTTC.